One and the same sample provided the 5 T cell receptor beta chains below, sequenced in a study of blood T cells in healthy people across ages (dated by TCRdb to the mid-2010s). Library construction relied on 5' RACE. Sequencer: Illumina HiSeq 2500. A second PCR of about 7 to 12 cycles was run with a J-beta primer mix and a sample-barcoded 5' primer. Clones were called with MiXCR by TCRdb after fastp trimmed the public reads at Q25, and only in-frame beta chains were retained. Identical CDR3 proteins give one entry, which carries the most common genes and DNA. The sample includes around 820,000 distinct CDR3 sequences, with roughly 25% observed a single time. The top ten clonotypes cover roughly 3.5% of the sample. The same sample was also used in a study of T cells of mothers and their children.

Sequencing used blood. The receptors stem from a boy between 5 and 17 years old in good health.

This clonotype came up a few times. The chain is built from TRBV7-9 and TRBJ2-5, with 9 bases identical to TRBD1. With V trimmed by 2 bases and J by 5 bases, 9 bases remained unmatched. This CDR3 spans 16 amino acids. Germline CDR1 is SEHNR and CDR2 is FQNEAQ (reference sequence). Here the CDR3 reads CASSLYPTGGRETQYF. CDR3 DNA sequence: TGTGCCAGCAGCTTATACCCGACAGGGGGGAGGGAGACCCAGTACTTC.

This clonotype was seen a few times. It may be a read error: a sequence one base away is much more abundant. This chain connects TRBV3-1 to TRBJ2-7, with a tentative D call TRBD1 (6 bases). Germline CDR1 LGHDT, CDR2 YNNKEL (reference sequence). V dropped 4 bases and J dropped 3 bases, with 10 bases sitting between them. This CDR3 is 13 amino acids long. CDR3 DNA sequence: TGTGCCAGCAGCCGGGACAAGGACTACGAGCAGTACTTC. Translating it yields CASSRDKDYEQYF.

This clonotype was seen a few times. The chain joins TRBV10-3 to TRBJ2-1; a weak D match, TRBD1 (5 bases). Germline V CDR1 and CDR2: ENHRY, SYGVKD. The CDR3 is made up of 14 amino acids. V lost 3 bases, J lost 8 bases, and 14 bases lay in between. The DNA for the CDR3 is TGTGCCATCAGTGACAGGGATTACAATCATGAGCAGTTCTTC. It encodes CAISDRDYNHEQFF.

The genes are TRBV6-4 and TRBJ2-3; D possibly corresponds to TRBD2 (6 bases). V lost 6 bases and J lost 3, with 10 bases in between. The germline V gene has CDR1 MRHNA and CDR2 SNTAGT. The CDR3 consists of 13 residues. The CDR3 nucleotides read TGTGCCAGCAGCGCGGGACCGACAGATACGCAGTATTTT. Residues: CASSAGPTDTQYF.

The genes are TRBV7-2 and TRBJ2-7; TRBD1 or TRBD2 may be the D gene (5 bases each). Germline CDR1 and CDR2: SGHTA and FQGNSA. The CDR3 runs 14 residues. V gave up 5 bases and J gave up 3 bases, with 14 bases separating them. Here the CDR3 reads CASSRGDGNYEQYF. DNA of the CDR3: TGTGCCAGCAGCAGAGGGGACGGAAACTACGAGCAGTACTTC.